What follows describes a single T cell receptor beta chain. Its matching antigen is unknown. CDR3 length equals 14 residues. Germline-derived CDR1 and CDR2 are SQVTM and ANQGSEA. Trimming pared 4 bases from V and 3 bases from J, leaving 12 bases between. The sample comes from a study of vaccination and CD4 T cells after COVID-19. Background on the study: Sampling that followed vaccination took place a median approximately 79 days after dose two, within a range of 14 to 241.

Cultured CD4+ T-cell DNA underwent Oncomine TCR Beta short-read sequencing. The authors extracted genomic DNA from cultured CD4+ T cells. TCRdb recomputed calls from the PCR reads with MiXCR, one row per CDR3 protein. The sample shows over 5,000 distinct CDR3 sequences, 62% of them seen only once. Sample treatment: approximately 10-day PBMC culture with coronavirus spike peptide pools or control peptides (ViraFEST assay). The unexposed donor gave CD4+ T cells before the COVID-19 pandemic (2011-2018). The gene calls are TRBV29-1 and TRBJ2-2; tentative D call: TRBD2 (5 bases). Sequencing used CD4+ T cells from blood, cultured in vitro. This receptor was identified in a human donor in good health. DNA for the CDR3: TGCAGCGTTGGAAACCCTAGCTACACCGGGGAGCTGTTTTTT. This codes for CSVGNPSYTGELFF.